The 27 T cell receptor beta chains below come from one sample, sequenced in a study of neurological immune-mediated disorders. TCRdb recomputed calls from the 5' RACE reads with MiXCR, one row per CDR3 protein. The profile covers tens of thousands of distinct CDR3 sequences, with around 4% appearing a single time and under 8.5% taken by the ten largest. The material sequenced was PBMCs. These TCRs come from a man in his fifties or sixties with multiple sclerosis.

In this sample, this clonotype turned up many times. CDR3 sequence reads: CASSFGGGTGVYEQYF. CDR3 bases: TGTGCCAGCAGTTTTGGGGGCGGGACAGGGGTCTACGAGCAGTACTTC. This chain links TRBV28 with TRBJ2-7; the match to TRBD1 covers 10 bases. The germline V gene encodes CDR1 MDHEN and CDR2 SYDVKM. V lost 3 bases and J lost 3; bases outside the gene matches: 8. The CDR3 has 16 amino acids. Full variable domain (remainder filled in from reference TRBV28 and TRBJ2-7): DVKVTQSSRYLVKRTGEKVFLECVQDMDHENMFWYRQDPGLGLRLIYFSYDVKMKEKGDIPEGYSVSREKKERFSLILESASTNQTSMYLCASSFGGGTGVYEQYFGPGTRLTVT.

At least ten counts were recorded for this clonotype. J is TRBJ2-1 and V is TRBV20-1, with a possible D match to TRBD2 (6 bases). Germline CDR1 reads DFQATT; CDR2 reads SNEGSKA (reference sequence). The CDR3 has 15 residues. V was cut by 0 bases and J by 4 bases, with 13 bases left in between. CDR3 coding DNA: TGCAGTGCTAGAGATAGCCTAGCGAGTTACAATGAGCAGTTCTTC. Encoded protein: CSARDSLASYNEQFF.

This clonotype was counted at least ten times. The chain links TRBV20-1 to TRBJ1-5; no reliable D call. The ends were cut back, 2 bases at V and 5 bases at J, with 7 bases in the middle. The length of the CDR3 is 12 residues. Per the germline V gene, CDR1 is DFQATT and CDR2 is SNEGSKA (reference sequence). The DNA for the CDR3 is TGCAGTGCTAGAAGCGGGGATCAGCCCCAGCATTTT. Its protein product is CSARSGDQPQHF.

This clonotype has a count of ten or more. The gene calls are TRBV5-1 and TRBJ1-1; tentative D call: TRBD1 (5 bases). This CDR3 spans 12 amino acids. Per the germline V gene, CDR1 is SGHRS and CDR2 is YFSETQ. The V gene lost 4 bases and the J gene lost 7 bases, with 11 bases spanning the gap. For the CDR3, the DNA is TGCGCCAGCAGCCAGGACAAGATTGAAGCTTTCTTT. It encodes CASSQDKIEAFF.

This clonotype was seen ten or more times. The chain couples TRBV27 to TRBJ2-5; D gene uncertain. The CDR3 totals 11 residues. Germline V gene data show CDR1 as MNHEY and CDR2 as SMNVEV (reference sequence). V lost 2 bases and J 5 bases, leaving 3 bases between the germline ends. This CDR3 reads CASSLGETQYF. In nucleotides, the CDR3 is TGTGCCAGCAGTTTAGGCGAGACCCAGTACTTC.

The CDR3 nucleotides read TGCGCCAGCAGCTTGGCAGGGCTCCCCGCCCCCCAGCATTTT. Protein sequence: CASSLAGLPAPQHF. The rearrangement links TRBV5-1 to TRBJ1-5; D might be TRBD1 (5 bases). The CDR3 loop spans 14 amino acids. Trimming cost V 0 bases and J 10 bases, with 14 bases left between them. The germline gives CDR1 SGHRS, CDR2 YFSETQ.

Ten or more counts support this clonotype. The rearrangement links TRBV11-2 to TRBJ1-1, with D hard to call. Trimming left V 5 bases short and J 5 bases short, with 6 bases between. The CDR3 covers 11 residues. The V gene's germline CDR1 is SGHAT and CDR2 FQNNGV. The CDR3 spells CASSVGTEAFF. In DNA, the CDR3 is TGTGCCAGCAGCGTAGGGACTGAAGCTTTCTTT. The entire variable domain, with the rest obtained from reference TRBV11-2 and TRBJ1-1, is as follows: EAGVAQSPRYKIIEKRQSVAFWCNPISGHATLYWYQQILGQGPKLLIQFQNNGVVDDSQLPKDRFSAERLKGVDSTLKIQPAKLEDSAVYLCASSVGTEAFFGQGTRLTVV.

This clonotype was picked up many times. The rearrangement links TRBV5-1 to TRBJ2-2, with TRBD2 identical over 14 bases. Looked up from germline, CDR1 is SGHRS and CDR2 is YFSETQ. This CDR3 spans 16 amino acids. V was pared by 5 bases and J by 4 bases, with 4 bases of the junction left unmatched. The CDR3 region is CASRTSGRAGTGELFF. Here the CDR3 DNA reads TGCGCCAGCAGGACTAGCGGGAGGGCCGGCACCGGGGAGCTGTTTTTT. The variable domain in full, completed from reference TRBV5-1 and TRBJ2-2, reads KAGVTQTPRYLIKTRGQQVTLSCSPISGHRSVSWYQQTPGQGLQFLFEYFSETQRNKGNFPGRFSGRQFSNSRSEMNVSTLELGDSALYLCASRTSGRAGTGELFFGEGSRLTVL.

This clonotype has ten or more counts. This chain connects TRBV20-1 to TRBJ2-7; TRBD1 aligns across 7 bases. CDR1 and CDR2 from the germline V gene are DFQATT and SNEGSKA (reference sequence). V trimming: 5 bases; J trimming: 2 bases; junction bases outside the gene matches: 6. This CDR3 spans 13 amino acids. CDR3 nucleotide sequence: TGCAGTGCTTCGGGACAGCAAACCTACGAGCAGTACTTC. This encodes CSASGQQTYEQYF.

This clonotype was recorded many times. The V and J genes are TRBV20-1 and TRBJ2-1; D may match TRBD1 or TRBD2 (5 bases each). Germline V gene lookup returns CDR1 DFQATT and CDR2 SNEGSKA (reference sequence). The CDR3 runs to 15 residues. The V gene lost 0 bases and the J gene lost 2 bases, with 11 bases spanning the gap. Here the CDR3 reads CSAREGRKTYNEQFF. CDR3 coding DNA: TGCAGTGCTAGAGAGGGACGGAAGACCTACAATGAGCAGTTCTTC.

The sample holds many counts of this clonotype. J is TRBJ2-3 and V is TRBV29-1; tentatively, D is TRBD2 (6 bases). CDR3 length equals 13 residues. Trimming pared 6 bases from V and 3 bases from J, leaving 13 bases between. Germline CDR1 and CDR2: SQVTM and ANQGSEA. The CDR3 sequence: CSVRGTLTDTQYF. The CDR3 nucleotides read TGCAGCGTCCGGGGGACTCTGACAGATACGCAGTATTTT.

This clonotype was seen repeatedly, ten times or more. The gene calls are TRBV24-1 and TRBJ1-5; a weak D match, TRBD1 (6 bases). Trimming removed 6 bases from V and 0 bases from J, with 14 bases in between. The length of the CDR3 is 16 residues. Germline loops: CDR1 KGHDR, CDR2 SFDVKD. This chain's CDR3 is CATSLTGRYSNQPQHF. In DNA, the CDR3 is TGTGCCACCAGTCTGACAGGACGATATAGCAATCAGCCCCAGCATTTT.

This clonotype was counted ten times or more. The rearrangement links TRBV30 to TRBJ2-2; perhaps D is TRBD1 or TRBD2 (5 bases each). V lost 5 bases and J lost 4, with 23 bases in between. The CDR3 runs 17 residues. Germline V gene sequence: CDR1 GTSNPN, CDR2 SVGIG (reference sequence). CDR3 sequence: CAWARPRGARGTGELFF. In nucleotides, the CDR3 is TGTGCCTGGGCGAGGCCAAGAGGGGCCCGAGGCACCGGGGAGCTGTTTTTT. Drawing the rest from reference TRBV30 and TRBJ2-2, the complete variable domain is SQTIHQWPATLVQPVGSPLSLECTVEGTSNPNLYWYRQAAGRGLQLLFYSVGIGQISSEVPQNLSASRPQDRQFILSSKKLLLSDSGFYLCAWARPRGARGTGELFFGEGSRLTVL.

The chain carries TRBV27 and TRBJ2-3; D not certain. The CDR3 has 13 amino acids. V gave up 2 bases and J gave up 4 bases, with 7 bases separating them. Germline V lookup: CDR1 MNHEY, CDR2 SMNVEV (reference sequence). CDR3 DNA sequence: TGTGCCAGCAGTTTAGAACGTCCAGATACGCAGTATTTT. The encoded protein is CASSLERPDTQYF.

This clonotype was seen at least ten times. This chain connects TRBV5-1 to TRBJ2-2, with D maybe TRBD2 (6 bases). Per the germline V gene, CDR1 is SGHRS and CDR2 is YFSETQ. The CDR3 is 16 residues long. The V end was cut by 4 bases, the J end by 2 bases, with 15 bases between. The CDR3 sequence: CASSPKAGLNTGELFF. The CDR3, as DNA: TGCGCCAGCAGCCCGAAGGCGGGGCTTAACACCGGGGAGCTGTTTTTT.

This clonotype has a count of ten or more. The CDR3 coding sequence is TGCGCCAGCAGCCAGTCACAGGGGGCGAGCGGAAACACCATATATTTT. Amino acids: CASSQSQGASGNTIYF. The rearrangement joins TRBV4-1 to TRBJ1-3; 9 positions agree with TRBD1. Germline V gene lookup returns CDR1 MGHRA and CDR2 YSYEKL. V was clipped by 3 bases and J by 4 bases; unmatched bases: 7. There are 16 residues in the CDR3.

This clonotype was picked up many times. V usage is TRBV29-1 and J usage is TRBJ1-4; maybe TRBD1 (5 bases). The CDR3 consists of 12 residues. V lost 6 bases to trimming and J lost 10 bases, with 15 bases between them. Germline CDR1 and CDR2: SQVTM and ANQGSEA. The CDR3 loop is CSVRADEGKLFF. The DNA for the CDR3 is TGCAGCGTCAGGGCGGACGAGGGAAAACTGTTTTTT.

This clonotype occurred many times. The V call is TRBV12-3 or TRBV12-4, the J call TRBJ1-4, with D tentatively TRBD1 (6 bases). Trimming stripped 6 bases from V and 1 base from J, with 6 bases between. This CDR3 is built from 13 residues. The CDR3 is CASRGQTNEKLFF. In DNA form, the CDR3 reads TGTGCCAGCAGGGGACAAACTAATGAAAAACTGTTTTTT.

This clonotype was found many times. The rearrangement links TRBV29-1 to TRBJ2-1; 7 bases agree with TRBD2. The CDR3 loop spans 15 amino acids. Trimming took 2 bases from V and 4 from J; bases not matched to a gene: 8. Germline CDR1 reads SQVTM; CDR2 reads ANQGSEA. CDR3 amino acids: CSVETSGALYNEQFF. Here the CDR3 DNA reads TGCAGCGTTGAAACGAGCGGGGCCCTTTACAATGAGCAGTTCTTC.

The sample holds many counts of this clonotype. V and J are TRBV6-2 or TRBV6-3 and TRBJ2-7, with unresolved D. From germline, CDR1 is MNHEY and CDR2 SVGEGT. The CDR3 is made up of 17 amino acids. With 0 bases removed from V and 0 bases from J, the gap between germline ends came to 15 bases. The CDR3 nucleotides are TGTGCCAGCAGTTACTCGCTTTTACACCCACGCTCCTACGAGCAGTACTTC. Its protein product is CASSYSLLHPRSYEQYF.

In its sample, this clonotype was seen many times. The gene calls are TRBV20-1 and TRBJ1-1; the match to TRBD1 covers 8 bases. J lost 0 bases, V lost 1 base, and 4 bases had no gene match. Looked up from germline, CDR1 is DFQATT and CDR2 is SNEGSKA (reference sequence). The CDR3 extends over 15 amino acids. CDR3 nucleotide sequence: TGCAGTGCTAGAGGACAGGGGATGGTGAACACTGAAGCTTTCTTT. Translation gives CSARGQGMVNTEAFF.

This clonotype was counted at least ten times. This chain uses TRBV20-1 with TRBJ1-1, with 8 bases lining up with TRBD1. Germline V gene data show CDR1 as DFQATT and CDR2 as SNEGSKA (reference sequence). The CDR3 spans 13 residues. V gave up 6 bases and J gave up 5 bases; unmatched junction bases: 8. CDR3 residues: CSAPDRDWTEAFF. The CDR3 DNA sequence: TGCAGTGCGCCGGACAGGGATTGGACTGAAGCTTTCTTT.

Many counts were recorded for this clonotype. The V gene is TRBV6-1, the J gene TRBJ1-5; a possible D gene is TRBD1 (5 bases). This CDR3 has 15 amino acids. V shed 3 bases and J shed 1 base, with 10 bases lying between them. Germline V gene data show CDR1 as MNHNS and CDR2 as SASEGT. The chain's CDR3 is CASSDGTVSNQPQHF. In DNA, the CDR3 is TGTGCCAGCAGTGATGGGACGGTGAGCAATCAGCCCCAGCATTTT.

This clonotype was seen many times. The CDR3 loop is CASSTYIGAGEAFF. The CDR3 DNA follows: TGTGCCAGCAGTACCTATATAGGGGCGGGTGAAGCTTTCTTT. V usage is TRBV12-3 or TRBV12-4 and J usage is TRBJ1-1, with D maybe TRBD1 (5 bases). The CDR3 length is 14 residues. Trimming left V 5 bases short and J 7 bases short, with 17 bases between.

This clonotype was seen at least ten times. This chain uses TRBV20-1 with TRBJ2-7, with 7 bases matching TRBD2. Germline CDR1 is DFQATT and CDR2 is SNEGSKA (reference sequence). The V gene end was trimmed by 2 bases and the J gene end by 5 bases; junction bases not matched to a gene: 0. CDR3 size: 11 residues. CDR3 sequence reads: CSARTSDEQYF. DNA of the CDR3: TGCAGTGCTAGAACTAGCGACGAGCAGTACTTC.

This clonotype appeared many times. The V gene is TRBV6-5, the J gene TRBJ1-5, with 8 bases identical to TRBD1. Trimming at V came to 6 bases and at J to 7 bases, leaving 8 bases not matched to a gene. The CDR3 is 14 residues long. Germline V gene sequence: CDR1 MNHEY, CDR2 SVGAGI. The CDR3 DNA follows: TGTGCCAGCAGACCGGACAGGGCCGCACAGCCCCAGCATTTT. Its translation is CASRPDRAAQPQHF.

As concerns this clonotype: A junction boundary mismatches the germline segment, possibly from a read error. This chain connects TRBV19 to TRBJ1-5; perhaps TRBD1 as D (6 bases). CDR3 size: 15 residues. Germline CDR1 LNHDA, CDR2 SQIVND (reference sequence). The CDR3 DNA sequence: TGTGCCAGTAGTATCCCCAATGGGGGGCATCAGCCCCAGAATTTT. Translating gives CASSIPNGGHQPQNF.